One and the same sample provided the 4 T cell receptor beta chains below, sequenced in a study of T cell changes during pregnancy in multiple sclerosis. Sequencing used immunoSEQ multiplex PCR; TCRdb keeps in-frame clones, though not all of them. The sample records about 55,000 clones, 90% being singletons. The sample consisted of CD4+ T cells from peripheral blood mononuclear cells, taken in the first trimester of pregnancy. The source is a female donor with multiple sclerosis, enrolled in a pregnancy study.

V and J are TRBV5-1 and TRBJ1-5, with D unresolved. The CDR3 runs to 13 residues. Trimming removed 0 bases at V and 6 bases at J, with 7 bases between. Germline-derived CDR1 and CDR2 are SGHRS and YFSETQ. CDR3 residues: CASSLEAAQPQHF. CDR3 nucleotide sequence: TGCGCCAGCAGCTTGGAAGCTGCTCAGCCCCAGCATTTT.

The chain uses TRBV18 and TRBJ2-5, with TRBD2 identical over 12 bases. The CDR3 consists of 15 residues. V was clipped by 8 bases and J by 3 bases; unmatched bases: 7. Per germline, CDR1 KGHSH and CDR2 LQKENI. CDR3 residues: CASRERLAGEETQYF. The CDR3 DNA sequence: TGTGCCAGCCGCGAGAGACTAGCGGGAGAAGAGACCCAGTACTTC.

This sequence joins TRBV5-1 and TRBJ2-7; 8 bases line up with TRBD2. The CDR3 covers 14 residues. V lost 3 bases and J lost 0; bases outside the gene matches: 2. The germline gives CDR1 SGHRS, CDR2 YFSETQ. The CDR3 region has the DNA TGCGCCAGCAGCTCCGGGGGGGGCTCCTACGAGCAGTACTTC. It translates to CASSSGGGSYEQYF.

This chain links TRBV9 with TRBJ2-5; 8 bases align to TRBD1. CDR1 and CDR2 (germline): SGDLS, YYNGEE. CDR3 length: 13 residues. The V gene end was trimmed by 3 bases and the J gene end by 6 bases; junction bases not matched to a gene: 4. Here the CDR3 reads CASSGDRGQTQYF. The CDR3 DNA sequence: TGTGCCAGCAGCGGAGACAGGGGTCAGACCCAGTACTTC.